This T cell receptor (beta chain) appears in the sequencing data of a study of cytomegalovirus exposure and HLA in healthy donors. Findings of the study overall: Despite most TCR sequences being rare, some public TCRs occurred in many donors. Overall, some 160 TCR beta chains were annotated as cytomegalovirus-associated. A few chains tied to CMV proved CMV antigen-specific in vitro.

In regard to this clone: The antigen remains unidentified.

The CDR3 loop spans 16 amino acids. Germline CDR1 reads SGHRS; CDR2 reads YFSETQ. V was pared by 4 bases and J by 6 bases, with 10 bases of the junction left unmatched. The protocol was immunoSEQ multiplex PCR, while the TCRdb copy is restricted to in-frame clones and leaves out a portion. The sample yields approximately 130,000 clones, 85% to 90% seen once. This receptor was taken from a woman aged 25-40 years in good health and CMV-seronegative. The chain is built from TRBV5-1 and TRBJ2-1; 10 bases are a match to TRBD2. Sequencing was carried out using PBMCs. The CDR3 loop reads CASSDFLAGVLNEQFF. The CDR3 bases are TGCGCCAGCAGCGACTTCCTAGCGGGGGTCCTCAATGAGCAGTTCTTC.